This is a list of T cell receptor beta chains from one sample in a study of read filtering for tumor transcriptome and immune sequencing. TCRdb reprocessed the reads via MiXCR and lists one record per CDR3 protein. The table shows 20,000 to 30,000 distinct CDR3 sequences, with roughly 23% occurring only once. The source material was a population of CD138-negative cells sorted from bone marrow. These receptors all come from a donor at least 40 years old with multiple myeloma. CDR3s include the opening cysteine and the closing phenylalanine or tryptophan. A D gene is named only where the DNA matches it firmly. Only some rows state a clone size, as once, few, many or a class for expanded clones.

TRBJ1-1 | many | TRBV5-6 | . | TGTGCCAGCAGCCTCAGAGGCGGGGAAGCTTTCTTT | CASSLRGGEAFF
TRBJ1-5 | . | TRBV12-3/TRBV12-4 | . | TGTGCCAGCAGTTCTAAGGGCAATCAGCCCCAGCATTTT | CASSSKGNQPQHF
TRBJ2-7 | . | TRBV2 | . | TGTGCCAGCAGTGAGCCGTCAGAGCAGTACTTC | CASSEPSEQYF
TRBJ1-1 | few | TRBV21-1 | . | TGTGCCAGCAGCAAAGACGGACACCCCAGCGGAACTGAAGCTTTCTTT | CASSKDGHPSGTEAFF
TRBJ1-6 | few | TRBV7-3 | . | TGTGCCAGCAGCTTAACTGAGCAGTCTAATTCACCCCTCCACTTT | CASSLTEQSNSPLHF
TRBJ2-2 | . | TRBV5-1 | . | TGCGCCAGCAGCTTACAGCCGAACACCGGGGAGCTGTTTTTT | CASSLQPNTGELFF
TRBJ2-7 | . | TRBV28 | TRBD2 | TGTGCCAGCGAAGCTAGCGGGTCCTACGAGCAGTACTTC | CASEASGSYEQYF
TRBJ1-2 | . | TRBV28 | TRBD1 | TGTGCCAGCAACCCAGGGACAGGGGGCCACTATGGCTACACCTTC | CASNPGTGGHYGYTF
TRBJ2-7 | many | TRBV10-1 | . | TGCGCCAGCAGTGAGTCGCGGGGGCTGAACGAGCAGTACTTC | CASSESRGLNEQYF
TRBJ2-1 | . | TRBV4-1 | . | TGCGCCAGCAGCTTATACAATGAGCAGCCCTTC | CASSLYNEQPF
TRBJ2-7 | many | TRBV29-1 | TRBD1 | TGCAGCGTTGAAGAAGGCCCTTACAGGGGTCGAGAGCAGTACTTC | CSVEEGPYRGREQYF
TRBJ2-3 | few | TRBV7-8 | . | TGTGCCAGCAGCTTAGTTGGTTTTAGCGGATCTAGCACAGATACGCAGTATTTT | CASSLVGFSGSSTDTQYF
TRBJ2-3 | few | TRBV19 | TRBD1 | TGTGCCAGTACAGGGACAGGGGTAGATACGCAGTATTTT | CASTGTGVDTQYF
TRBJ2-3 | many | TRBV20-1 | TRBD2 | TGCAGTGCTACCTTACGACTAGCGGGGGGCGGGACAGATACGCAGTATTTT | CSATLRLAGGGTDTQYF
TRBJ2-1 | many | TRBV7-3 | TRBD2 | TGTGCCAGCAGCCCTAGCGGGGGGGAGGTGAATGAGCAGTTCTTC | CASSPSGGEVNEQFF
TRBJ1-2 | many | TRBV29-1 | . | TGCAGCGTTGAAGGAGACAGAGACTATGGCTACACCTTC | CSVEGDRDYGYTF
TRBJ2-6 | many | TRBV3-1 | . | TGTGCCAGCAGCCAGGGGGCTGGGGCCAACGTCCTGACTTTC | CASSQGAGANVLTF
TRBJ2-7 | . | TRBV5-4 | . | TGTGCCAGCAGCCACAAATGGGAGGGGGCAAAGTACGAGCAGTACTTC | CASSHKWEGAKYEQYF
TRBJ2-1 | many | TRBV10-3 | TRBD2 | TGTGCCATCAGCCCCGGGACTAGTTCCCGTGAGCAGTTCTTC | CAISPGTSSREQFF
TRBJ1-1 | medium-sized | TRBV7-9 | TRBD1 | TGTGCCAGCAGCTTGGGACAGGTCCGTGAAGCTTTCTTT | CASSLGQVREAFF
TRBJ1-1 | few | TRBV7-2 | . | TGTGCCAGCAGCTTACAGCGGGCGAACACTGAAGCTTTCTTT | CASSLQRANTEAFF
TRBJ1-4 | many | TRBV11-2 | TRBD1 | TGTGCCAGCAGTGCGGGACAGATAGCAACTAATGAAAAACTGTTTTTT | CASSAGQIATNEKLFF
TRBJ2-2 | . | TRBV2 | TRBD1 | TGTGCCAGCACGGGACAGGGATTTTCCGGGGAGCTGTTTTTT | CASTGQGFSGELFF
TRBJ1-2 | few | TRBV19 | TRBD1 | TGTGCCAGTAGTACCTCCGGGACAGGGACCTATGGCTACACCTTC | CASSTSGTGTYGYTF
TRBJ2-1 | many | TRBV15 | . | TGTGCCACCAGCAGAGATCAGATCTACAATGAGCAGTTCTTC | CATSRDQIYNEQFF
TRBJ2-1 | many | TRBV7-2 | TRBD1 | TGTGCCAGCAGTCCTCCGGGACAGGAAAACAATGAGCAGTTCTTC | CASSPPGQENNEQFF
TRBJ2-5 | many | TRBV5-5 | TRBD2 | TGTGCCAGCAGTACAATCCCGGGGGGGATCCAAGAGACCCAGTACTTC | CASSTIPGGIQETQYF
TRBJ2-1 | many | TRBV19 | . | TGTGCCTCCAAAGATGGACCTGAAAATGAGCAGTTCTTC | CASKDGPENEQFF
TRBJ2-1 | many | TRBV7-9 | TRBD2 | TGTGCCAGCAGCTTAACTAGCGGGGGGGTCCTACAGGGAGAGCAGTTCTTC | CASSLTSGGVLQGEQFF
TRBJ1-1 | many | TRBV6-1 | . | TGTGCCAGCACCCCACAGGGGAACACTGAAGCTTTCTTT | CASTPQGNTEAFF
TRBJ1-5 | . | TRBV6-1 | . | TGTGCCAGCAGTGAGAGCAATCAGCCCCAGCATTTT | CASSESNQPQHF
TRBJ2-5 | many | TRBV7-6 | . | TGTGCCAGCAGCTCCGGGGAGACCCAGTACTTC | CASSSGETQYF
TRBJ2-5 | few | TRBV19 | TRBD1 | TGTGCCAGCTCAAAAAACAGGGGAGAGGAGACCCAGTACTTC | CASSKNRGEETQYF
TRBJ1-1 | few | TRBV6-2/TRBV6-3 | . | TGTGCCAGCAGTCGGACGGAATTTAACACTGAAGCTTTCTTT | CASSRTEFNTEAFF
TRBJ1-1 | many | TRBV18 | . | TGTGCCAGCTCCCTTGGCTTCGACACTGAAGCTTTCTTT | CASSLGFDTEAFF
TRBJ2-7 | many | TRBV11-2 | . | TGTGCCAGCAGCCCAGCTGGGAACGAGCAGTACTTC | CASSPAGNEQYF
TRBJ2-1 | many | TRBV29-1 | TRBD1 | TGCAGCGTTGAGGGACAGGGGGCGCCGGGACACAATGAGCAGTTCTTC | CSVEGQGAPGHNEQFF
TRBJ2-2 | many | TRBV10-2 | . | TGCGCCAGCAGTGCCACAAACACCGGGGAGCTGTTTTTT | CASSATNTGELFF
TRBJ1-5 | many | TRBV6-1 | . | TGTGCCAGCAGTGAGAGGGCACCTAATCAGCCCCAGCATTTT | CASSERAPNQPQHF
TRBJ1-1 | many | TRBV20-1 | . | TGCAGTGCTAGAGAGGGGGGGCCCTGGGGCACTGAAGCTTTCTTT | CSAREGGPWGTEAFF
TRBJ2-3 | many | TRBV5-1 | . | TGCGCCAGCAGCTTGGCCAGGGATTCAGATACGCAGTATTTT | CASSLARDSDTQYF
TRBJ2-1 | . | TRBV6-1 | . | TGTGCCAGCAGTGAAGCAAGGACACTCTCCTACAATGATCAGTTCTTC | CASSEARTLSYNDQFF
TRBJ2-3 | many | TRBV15 | . | TGTGCCACCAGCAGAGGGGGGCGACGCACAGATACGCAGTATTTT | CATSRGGRRTDTQYF
TRBJ2-5 | . | TRBV7-6 | . | TGTGCCAGCAGCGCCAACCAAGAGACCCAGTACTTC | CASSANQETQYF
TRBJ2-1 | . | TRBV2 | . | TGTGCCAGCAGAGAAACTAGTTTCGGAACTAACAATGAGCAGTCCTTC | CASRETSFGTNNEQSF
TRBJ2-3 | many | TRBV7-3 | . | TGTGCCAGCAGCTCCTGGGGTTATAGCGATACGCAGTATTTT | CASSSWGYSDTQYF
TRBJ1-5 | few | TRBV19 | TRBD1 | TGTGCCAGTAGTCACATGACAGGGAGCAATCAGCCCCAGCATTTT | CASSHMTGSNQPQHF
TRBJ2-7 | few | TRBV19 | TRBD1 | TGTGCCAGTAGTACAGCAAAGACAGGGACCAAATACGAGCAGTACTTC | CASSTAKTGTKYEQYF
TRBJ2-5 | many | TRBV29-1 | . | TGCAGCGGAGACCTAGGCGACCGAGAGACCCAGTACTTC | CSGDLGDRETQYF
TRBJ2-1 | medium-sized | TRBV29-1 | . | TGCAGCGTTGAAGATGGTGCCCTTGAGCAGTTCTTC | CSVEDGALEQFF
TRBJ2-5 | many | TRBV20-1 | . | TGCAGTGCTAATTTACAAGGGGAGACCCAGTACTTC | CSANLQGETQYF
TRBJ1-6 | many | TRBV11-2 | TRBD1 | TGTGCCAGCAGCTTAGGGCAGGGGGCAAATTCACCCCTCCACTTT | CASSLGQGANSPLHF
TRBJ1-1 | many | TRBV6-2/TRBV6-3 | TRBD1 | TGTGCCAGCACCTGGGACAGGGGGCACACTGAAGCTTTCTTT | CASTWDRGHTEAFF
TRBJ1-1 | many | TRBV6-1 | TRBD1 | TGTGCCAGCAGTGAGACAGGGGAGGTTGAAGCTTTCTTT | CASSETGEVEAFF
TRBJ1-1 | many | TRBV9 | . | TGTGCCAGCAGCGTAGCATCGAACACTGAAGCTTTCTTT | CASSVASNTEAFF